This is a list of T cell receptor beta chains from one sample in a study of cytomegalovirus exposure and HLA in healthy donors. Sequenced by immunoSEQ multiplex PCR; TCRdb stores in-frame clones only, minus some. The sample consists of 70,000 or so clones, less than 95% of them appearing once. Sequenced: PBMCs. These receptors were taken from a woman aged 18-29 years in good health and CMV-seronegative. The CDR3 runs from the conserved cysteine through the conserved F or W. A D gene is named only where the DNA matches it firmly. For some rows the clone size is stated as once, few or many, or as a class when expanded; others skip it.

size: .
D: .
V: TRBV5-6
J: TRBJ2-1
CDR3: CASNEGSSYNEQFF
DNA: TGTGCCAGCAACGAAGGGAGCTCCTACAATGAGCAGTTCTTC

size: .
D: TRBD1
V: TRBV11-2
J: TRBJ2-2
CDR3: CASSPGTGDTGELFF
DNA: TGTGCCAGCAGCCCCGGGACAGGGGACACCGGGGAGCTGTTTTTT

size: .
D: TRBD2
V: TRBV9
J: TRBJ2-1
CDR3: CASSSPSSGASYNEQFF
DNA: TGTGCCAGCAGCTCCCCAAGTAGCGGGGCCTCCTACAATGAGCAGTTCTTC

size: once
D: .
V: TRBV6-5
J: TRBJ2-1
CDR3: CATRSGDAYNEQFF
DNA: TGTGCCACTCGATCGGGAGACGCCTACAATGAGCAGTTCTTC

size: .
D: .
V: TRBV5-6
J: TRBJ1-1
CDR3: CASSLASGGGTEAFF
DNA: TGTGCCAGCAGCTTGGCCTCCGGCGGGGGGACTGAAGCTTTCTTT

size: .
D: .
V: TRBV29-1
J: TRBJ2-1
CDR3: CSVEEQDRRTYNEQFF
DNA: TGCAGCGTTGAAGAACAGGACAGACGGACCTACAATGAGCAGTTCTTC

size: .
D: TRBD1
V: TRBV6-5
J: TRBJ2-1
CDR3: CASSYAGTGNYEQFF
DNA: TGTGCCAGCAGTTACGCCGGGACAGGGAACTATGAGCAGTTCTTC

size: .
D: .
V: TRBV10-2
J: TRBJ1-2
CDR3: CASSEPMDYYGYTF
DNA: TGCGCCAGCAGTGAGCCGATGGACTACTATGGCTACACCTTC

size: .
D: TRBD1
V: TRBV6-1
J: TRBJ1-5
CDR3: CASSVQGNSNQPQHF
DNA: TGTGCCAGCAGTGTACAGGGGAATAGCAATCAGCCCCAGCATTTT

size: .
D: .
V: TRBV4-1
J: TRBJ2-7
CDR3: CATRGAGPYEQYF
DNA: TGCGCCACCCGGGGGGCAGGACCCTACGAGCAGTACTTC

size: .
D: TRBD1
V: TRBV4-1
J: TRBJ1-5
CDR3: CASSHIQGAGSNQPQHF
DNA: TGCGCCAGCAGCCACATACAGGGGGCAGGGAGCAATCAGCCCCAGCATTTT

size: .
D: .
V: TRBV12-5
J: TRBJ2-2
CDR3: CASGLGLRTDSYGELFF
DNA: TGTGCTAGTGGTTTGGGCCTCCGGACAGACTCGTACGGGGAGCTGTTTTTT

size: once
D: .
V: TRBV7-2
J: TRBJ1-2
CDR3: CASSLEWGRGHGYTF
DNA: TGTGCCAGCAGCTTAGAATGGGGCAGGGGTCATGGCTACACCTTC

size: .
D: .
V: TRBV5-1
J: TRBJ1-2
CDR3: CASSSVSAGLNYGYTF
DNA: TGCGCCAGCAGCTCCGTCTCGGCCGGACTTAACTATGGCTACACCTTC

size: once
D: .
V: TRBV7-9
J: TRBJ1-1
CDR3: CASSWGLGESTEAFF
DNA: TGTGCCAGCAGCTGGGGGCTGGGCGAGAGCACTGAAGCTTTCTTT

size: .
D: .
V: TRBV19
J: TRBJ1-1
CDR3: CASSVQREAFF
DNA: TGTGCCAGTAGTGTGCAGCGTGAAGCTTTCTTT

size: .
D: TRBD2
V: TRBV19
J: TRBJ2-7
CDR3: CASTSGYEQYF
DNA: TGTGCCAGTACTAGCGGCTACGAGCAGTACTTC

size: .
D: .
V: TRBV28
J: TRBJ1-5
CDR3: CASSLLAQGEGNQPQHF
DNA: TGTGCCAGCAGTTTATTAGCCCAGGGCGAGGGCAATCAGCCCCAGCATTTT

size: once
D: TRBD2
V: TRBV14
J: TRBJ2-1
CDR3: CASSQKLAGEQFF
DNA: TGTGCCAGCAGCCAGAAACTAGCGGGAGAGCAGTTCTTC

size: .
D: .
V: TRBV2
J: TRBJ2-7
CDR3: CASSEYGGPGNEQYF
DNA: TGTGCCAGCAGTGAATACGGTGGGCCAGGGAACGAGCAGTACTTC

size: few
D: .
V: TRBV2
J: TRBJ2-7
CDR3: CASSATGQTPYEQYF
DNA: TGTGCCAGCAGTGCAACAGGACAGACCCCCTACGAGCAGTACTTC

size: .
D: TRBD2
V: TRBV5-6
J: TRBJ2-7
CDR3: CASSSDGLAGRYEQYF
DNA: TGTGCCAGCAGCTCCGATGGACTAGCGGGGCGGTACGAGCAGTACTTC

size: .
D: .
V: TRBV4-3
J: TRBJ2-7
CDR3: CASSQQKQGRYEQYF
DNA: TGCGCCAGCAGCCAACAAAAACAGGGTCGCTACGAGCAGTACTTC

size: .
D: .
V: TRBV27
J: TRBJ1-4
CDR3: CASSGTTTNEKLFF
DNA: TGTGCCAGCAGCGGGACAACAACTAATGAAAAACTGTTTTTT

size: .
D: .
V: TRBV7-9
J: TRBJ1-6
CDR3: CASSIGLGDNSPLHF
DNA: TGTGCCAGCAGCATTGGACTGGGAGACAATTCACCCCTCCACTTT

size: .
D: TRBD1
V: TRBV19
J: TRBJ1-1
CDR3: CASSTGQVDVGTEAFF
DNA: TGTGCCAGTAGTACGGGACAGGTGGACGTGGGGACTGAAGCTTTCTTT

size: .
D: .
V: TRBV11-2
J: TRBJ2-5
CDR3: CASSSAGVQETQYF
DNA: TGTGCCAGCAGTTCGGCCGGGGTACAAGAGACCCAGTACTTC

size: .
D: TRBD1
V: TRBV27
J: TRBJ1-1
CDR3: CASWDRGTEAFF
DNA: TGTGCCAGCTGGGACAGAGGTACTGAAGCTTTCTTT

size: .
D: .
V: TRBV16
J: TRBJ2-5
CDR3: CASSPPPRETQYF
DNA: TGTGCCAGCAGCCCACCCCCACGGGAGACCCAGTACTTC

size: .
D: TRBD2
V: TRBV4-2
J: TRBJ2-1
CDR3: CASSQAWSLAGGLNEQFF
DNA: TGTGCCAGCAGCCAAGCCTGGTCTCTAGCGGGGGGGTTGAATGAGCAGTTCTTC

size: few
D: TRBD1
V: TRBV5-4
J: TRBJ2-7
CDR3: CASSSGTASTYEQYF
DNA: TGTGCCAGCAGCTCTGGGACAGCCTCCACCTACGAGCAGTACTTC

size: .
D: TRBD2
V: TRBV4-2
J: TRBJ2-1
CDR3: CASRLAASSYNEQFF
DNA: TGTGCCAGCAGACTAGCGGCTAGCTCCTACAATGAGCAGTTCTTC

size: .
D: TRBD1
V: TRBV5-6
J: TRBJ2-2
CDR3: CASAGSGGVMGGELFF
DNA: TGTGCCAGCGCAGGATCAGGGGGCGTGATGGGCGGGGAGCTGTTTTTT

size: once
D: .
V: TRBV7-9
J: TRBJ1-2
CDR3: CASSLETVYYGYTF
DNA: TGTGCCAGCAGCTTAGAGACAGTTTACTATGGCTACACCTTC

size: .
D: .
V: TRBV9
J: TRBJ1-2
CDR3: CASSDRDTYGYTF
DNA: TGTGCCAGCAGCGACCGGGACACCTATGGCTACACCTTC

size: .
D: .
V: TRBV7-9
J: TRBJ1-2
CDR3: CASSPPRNYGYTF
DNA: TGTGCCAGCAGCCCGCCCCGGAACTATGGCTACACCTTC

size: .
D: .
V: TRBV6-5
J: TRBJ2-3
CDR3: CASSLRGGTDTQYF
DNA: TGTGCCAGCAGCCTCAGGGGGGGCACAGATACGCAGTATTTT

size: .
D: .
V: TRBV30
J: TRBJ2-1
CDR3: CAWRRVSSYNEQFF
DNA: TGTGCCTGGAGACGGGTTAGCTCCTACAATGAGCAGTTCTTC

size: once
D: .
V: TRBV18
J: TRBJ1-1
CDR3: CASSPPNMNTEAFF
DNA: TGTGCCAGCTCACCACCGAACATGAACACTGAAGCTTTCTTT

size: .
D: .
V: TRBV30
J: TRBJ1-2
CDR3: CAWSVPGQYGYTF
DNA: TGTGCCTGGAGCGTTCCCGGACAGTATGGCTACACCTTC

size: .
D: .
V: TRBV5-8
J: TRBJ1-5
CDR3: CATLPPLLDQPQHF
DNA: TGTGCCACCCTCCCCCCCCTTTTAGATCAGCCCCAGCATTTT

size: .
D: .
V: TRBV23-1
J: TRBJ1-1
CDR3: CASSQPKQGRENTEAFF
DNA: TGCGCCAGCAGTCAACCCAAACAGGGAAGGGAAAACACTGAAGCTTTCTTT

size: once
D: .
V: TRBV27
J: TRBJ2-7
CDR3: CASSLALRPYEQYF
DNA: TGTGCCAGCAGCCTAGCCCTGCGACCCTACGAGCAGTACTTC

size: .
D: .
V: TRBV7-8
J: TRBJ2-2
CDR3: CASSLGRVNTGELFF
DNA: TGTGCCAGCAGCTTAGGGCGGGTGAACACCGGGGAGCTGTTTTTT

size: .
D: .
V: TRBV7-2
J: TRBJ2-7
CDR3: CASSPWLSSQGLEQYF
DNA: TGTGCCAGCAGTCCATGGCTTTCCTCACAGGGCCTCGAGCAGTACTTC

size: .
D: .
V: TRBV5-1
J: TRBJ1-1
CDR3: CASSDSFTEAFF
DNA: TGCGCCAGCTCCGACAGTTTCACTGAAGCTTTCTTT

size: .
D: TRBD1
V: TRBV5-1
J: TRBJ1-2
CDR3: CASSLRDSYGYTF
DNA: TGCGCCAGCAGCTTGCGGGACAGCTATGGCTACACCTTC

size: .
D: TRBD1
V: TRBV6-6
J: TRBJ2-7
CDR3: CASSSDRGPSYEQYF
DNA: TGTGCCAGCAGTTCGGACAGGGGCCCCTCCTACGAGCAGTACTTC

size: few
D: TRBD2
V: TRBV6-1
J: TRBJ2-5
CDR3: CASSELAGGQETQYF
DNA: TGTGCCAGCAGTGAACTAGCGGGAGGGCAAGAGACCCAGTACTTC

size: .
D: TRBD1
V: TRBV5-4
J: TRBJ1-2
CDR3: CASLFGTGEDGYTF
DNA: TGTGCCAGCTTATTTGGGACAGGGGAAGACGGCTACACCTTC

size: .
D: TRBD2
V: TRBV6-6
J: TRBJ2-2
CDR3: CASRMTSGDTGELFF
DNA: TGTGCCAGCAGGATGACTAGCGGCGACACCGGGGAGCTGTTTTTT

size: .
D: .
V: TRBV9
J: TRBJ2-1
CDR3: CASSVGGLSYNEQFF
DNA: TGTGCCAGCAGCGTAGGAGGACTATCCTACAATGAGCAGTTCTTC